Listed below are T cell receptor beta chains from one sample, sequenced in a study of identical twins. TCRdb itself ran the 5' RACE reads through MiXCR, one entry per CDR3 protein. The data hold approximately 600,000 distinct CDR3 sequences, with less than 9% observed a single time. The data also belong to a second study, concerning yellow fever vaccine responses in identical twins.

The sequencing sample was made of PBMCs. The source of these receptors is a woman younger than 35 in good health. Each CDR3 is given with its conserved first and last residue. D genes are given only for firm matches. Part of the rows lack a size; the others show once, few, many or a class for expanded clones.

D: NA; J: TRBJ2-5; V: TRBV2; size: few; DNA: TGTGCCAGCAGTTCGGAGCAGAGTGGGGGGGAGACCCAGTACTTC; CDR3: CASSSEQSGGETQYF
D: TRBD1; J: TRBJ2-2; V: TRBV25-1; size: NA; DNA: TGTGCCAGCAGTGTTGGACAGGGTATTTTTAGGACCGGGGAGCTGTTTTTT; CDR3: CASSVGQGIFRTGELFF
D: NA; J: TRBJ2-1; V: TRBV9; size: few; DNA: TGTGCCAGCAGTGCCGGGAGTCCCTCCTACAATGAGCAGTTCTTC; CDR3: CASSAGSPSYNEQFF
D: TRBD1; J: TRBJ2-7; V: TRBV28; size: NA; DNA: TGTGCCAGCAGAGGGGACAGGCGATTCTACGAGCAGTACTTC; CDR3: CASRGDRRFYEQYF
D: NA; J: TRBJ2-1; V: TRBV28; size: NA; DNA: TGTGCCAGCAGCCCCGGGATCTCCTGCTATGAGCAGTTCTTC; CDR3: CASSPGISCYEQFF
D: TRBD1; J: TRBJ1-2; V: TRBV20-1; size: few; DNA: TGCAGTGCTCGGACAGGAACTAACTATGGCTACACCTTC; CDR3: CSARTGTNYGYTF
D: NA; J: TRBJ1-1; V: TRBV20-1; size: NA; DNA: TGCAGTGCTAACGACAAAACCGGCATGAACACTGAAGCTTTCTTT; CDR3: CSANDKTGMNTEAFF
D: NA; J: TRBJ2-7; V: TRBV5-1; size: many; DNA: TGCGCCAGCAACCCTGCAGGACACAACTACGAGCAGTACTTC; CDR3: CASNPAGHNYEQYF
D: TRBD1; J: TRBJ1-4; V: TRBV6-1; size: NA; DNA: TGTGCCAGCAGGGACAGGGGAACAACTAATGAAAAACTGTTTTTT; CDR3: CASRDRGTTNEKLFF
D: TRBD2; J: TRBJ2-3; V: TRBV12-3/TRBV12-4; size: NA; DNA: TGTGCCAGCAGTAAAATAGCGGGGGGCAGTATCACAGATACGCAGTATTTT; CDR3: CASSKIAGGSITDTQYF
D: TRBD2; J: TRBJ2-5; V: TRBV5-1; size: many; DNA: TGCGCCAGCAGCCTAGACTCCAGCGGGGGCGACCAAGAGACCCAGTACTTC; CDR3: CASSLDSSGGDQETQYF
D: NA; J: TRBJ2-2; V: TRBV7-2; size: few; DNA: TGTGCCAGCAGCTTAGGTAGTAGAGGGGTCACCGGGGAGCTGTTTTTT; CDR3: CASSLGSRGVTGELFF
D: NA; J: TRBJ2-1; V: TRBV20-1; size: few; DNA: TGCAGCGCTACCTCTGTGGGTGAGCAGTTCTTC; CDR3: CSATSVGEQFF
D: TRBD2; J: TRBJ2-1; V: TRBV20-1; size: many; DNA: TGCAGTGCTACCCTCTTGACTAGCGGTATTTACAATGAGCAGTTCTTC; CDR3: CSATLLTSGIYNEQFF
D: TRBD2; J: TRBJ2-7; V: TRBV20-1; size: NA; DNA: TGCAGTGCCTCCGGACTAGCGGGGCCCTCCTACGAGCAGTACTTC; CDR3: CSASGLAGPSYEQYF
D: NA; J: TRBJ2-1; V: TRBV24-1; size: few; DNA: TGTGCCACCAGTGACCCGGGGGAGCGGGCCAACAATGAGCAGTTCTTC; CDR3: CATSDPGERANNEQFF
D: TRBD1; J: TRBJ2-3; V: TRBV5-1; size: many; DNA: TGCGCCAGCAGCTCGGGACAGGGTAGATCTACAGATACGCAGTATTTT; CDR3: CASSSGQGRSTDTQYF
D: TRBD2; J: TRBJ2-1; V: TRBV5-8; size: NA; DNA: TGTGCCAGCAGCGCCGGACTAGCGGGCCCCAATGAGCAGTTCTTC; CDR3: CASSAGLAGPNEQFF
D: NA; J: TRBJ2-3; V: TRBV7-6; size: NA; DNA: TGTGCCAGCAGCTTAGGGGCCCTAGGGAACACAGATACGCAGTATTTT; CDR3: CASSLGALGNTDTQYF
D: NA; J: TRBJ2-4; V: TRBV5-1; size: NA; DNA: TGCGCCAGCAGCGCGACAGGAGAAAACATTCAGTACTTC; CDR3: CASSATGENIQYF
D: TRBD2; J: TRBJ2-1; V: TRBV12-3/TRBV12-4; size: NA; DNA: TGTGCCAGCAGTTTTAGCGGGGGGGGATCCAATGAGCAGTTCTTC; CDR3: CASSFSGGGSNEQFF
D: TRBD1; J: TRBJ1-1; V: TRBV15; size: NA; DNA: TGTGCCACTCGTCAGGGGGTAAACACTGAAGCTTTCTTT; CDR3: CATRQGVNTEAFF
D: TRBD2; J: TRBJ2-1; V: TRBV2; size: many; DNA: TGTGCCAGCGGCACTAGCGCCGTATACAATGAGCAGTTCTTC; CDR3: CASGTSAVYNEQFF
D: NA; J: TRBJ2-1; V: TRBV6-2/TRBV6-3; size: NA; DNA: TGTGCCAGCAGTTATATTGATGAGCAGTTCTTC; CDR3: CASSYIDEQFF
D: NA; J: TRBJ2-7; V: TRBV5-6; size: few; DNA: TGTGCCAGCAGCTTGGAGGGGTTCTACGAGCAGTACTTC; CDR3: CASSLEGFYEQYF
D: TRBD1; J: TRBJ2-2; V: TRBV11-2; size: many; DNA: TGTGCCAGCAGCTTAGTGGGACAGTCGAACACCGGGGAGCTGTTTTTT; CDR3: CASSLVGQSNTGELFF
D: NA; J: TRBJ2-5; V: TRBV5-1; size: many; DNA: TGCGCCAGCAGCTTGGCCGACGGTACGGAGACCCAGTACTTC; CDR3: CASSLADGTETQYF
D: NA; J: TRBJ2-3; V: TRBV29-1; size: many; DNA: TGCAGCGCCGACGGCCAGGGTTGGAGCACAGATACGCAGTATTTT; CDR3: CSADGQGWSTDTQYF
D: NA; J: TRBJ2-1; V: TRBV20-1; size: many; DNA: TGCAGTGCTGGCCGGCCCGGGACCTCGGCGGATGAGCAGTTCTTC; CDR3: CSAGRPGTSADEQFF
D: NA; J: TRBJ1-4; V: TRBV4-2; size: NA; DNA: TGTGCCAGCAGCCAAGACAGGGGACGTACGGTTGAAAAACTGTTTTTT; CDR3: CASSQDRGRTVEKLFF
D: NA; J: TRBJ2-2; V: TRBV7-3; size: NA; DNA: TGTGCCAGCAGCTTAGCTGCCAGGGACACCGGGGAGCTGTTTTTT; CDR3: CASSLAARDTGELFF
D: TRBD2; J: TRBJ2-7; V: TRBV7-9; size: few; DNA: TGTGCCAGCAGCTTAGAGGGAGGGCCCTCCTACGAGCAGTACTTC; CDR3: CASSLEGGPSYEQYF
D: NA; J: TRBJ2-7; V: TRBV2; size: many; DNA: TGTGCCAGCAGTGAAAACTACGAGCAGTACTTC; CDR3: CASSENYEQYF
D: NA; J: TRBJ2-2; V: TRBV11-2; size: few; DNA: TGTGCCAGCAGCTTAACCCTTAGCACCGGGGAGCTGTTTTTT; CDR3: CASSLTLSTGELFF
D: TRBD2; J: TRBJ2-7; V: TRBV3-1; size: NA; DNA: TGTGCCAGCAGCCAACAATTGGCGGGAGGGCCCTACGAGCAGTACTTC; CDR3: CASSQQLAGGPYEQYF
D: NA; J: TRBJ1-1; V: TRBV20-1; size: few; DNA: TGCAGTGCTAGACAGGGGCAAGTAACTGAAGCTTTCTTT; CDR3: CSARQGQVTEAFF
D: NA; J: TRBJ1-3; V: TRBV9; size: few; DNA: TGTGCCAGCAGCGTAAACAGGGAAAGTACCATATATTTT; CDR3: CASSVNRESTIYF
D: TRBD2; J: TRBJ2-1; V: TRBV4-1; size: few; DNA: TGCGCCAGCAGCCAAGACCGTCTAGTAGCGGGGGTTCGTGAGCAGTTCTTC; CDR3: CASSQDRLVAGVREQFF
D: NA; J: TRBJ2-7; V: TRBV12-3/TRBV12-4; size: many; DNA: TGTGCCAGCAGATGGGGGGACGCTTACTCCTACGAGCAGTACTTC; CDR3: CASRWGDAYSYEQYF
D: NA; J: TRBJ2-3; V: TRBV5-8; size: NA; DNA: TGTGCCAGCAGCTTTGCCCTACCTGTGGCAGATACGCAGTATTTT; CDR3: CASSFALPVADTQYF
D: NA; J: TRBJ2-7; V: TRBV7-9; size: many; DNA: TGTGCCAGCAGCCCACCCGGTACGGGCTACGAGCAGTACTTC; CDR3: CASSPPGTGYEQYF
D: NA; J: TRBJ2-5; V: TRBV4-1; size: many; DNA: TGCGCCAGCAGCCAAGAGGTCTCGATGCAAGAGACCCAGTACTTC; CDR3: CASSQEVSMQETQYF
D: TRBD1; J: TRBJ1-1; V: TRBV29-1; size: few; DNA: TGCAGCGTTGACGTCAGGGGGCAGAGTGAAGCTTTCTTT; CDR3: CSVDVRGQSEAFF
D: NA; J: TRBJ2-3; V: TRBV29-1; size: many; DNA: TGCAGCGTTAGGAAGGACAGTCCATGGGATACGCAGTATTTT; CDR3: CSVRKDSPWDTQYF
D: NA; J: TRBJ2-1; V: TRBV10-1; size: NA; DNA: TGCGCCAGCAGTGAGTCGTTGGGTGAGCAGTTCTTC; CDR3: CASSESLGEQFF
D: NA; J: TRBJ2-1; V: TRBV25-1; size: many; DNA: TGTGCCAGCAGTGACTCGATTTACAATGAGCAGTTCTTC; CDR3: CASSDSIYNEQFF